The 8 T cell receptor beta chains in this list originate from one sample, sequenced in a study of human T cells and chemical hapten exposure. Time point reported: healthy volunteer bleed at 6 weeks. Extraction yielded total RNA from whole blood (unfractionated). Each CDR3 protein is one row after TCRdb ran MiXCR on the RACE reads. The sample holds some 65,000 distinct CDR3 sequences, approximately 6.2% seen once. The sequenced sample consisted of whole blood. The receptors derive from a female donor in good health. Some clones in this sample may be carry-over from other donors' samples.

Concerning this clonotype itself: One end of the junction fails to match germline, which may point to a read error. The chain couples TRBV12-3 or TRBV12-4 to TRBJ2-3; 11 bases fit TRBD2. CDR3 size: 15 residues. In DNA, the CDR3 is TGTGCCAGCAGTTTTCTAGCGGGAGGCACATATACGCAGTATTTT. Protein product: CASSFLAGGTYTQYF.

The sample holds a few counts of this clonotype. The V call is TRBV5-1, the J call TRBJ1-2, with 12 bases aligning to TRBD1. The CDR3 is 15 amino acids. Germline CDR1 and CDR2: SGHRS and YFSETQ. V trimming: 4 bases; J trimming: 5 bases; junction bases outside the gene matches: 6. CDR3 bases: TGCGCCAGCAGCCCGGGACAGGGGGCGAGGTATGGCTACACCTTC. This sequence encodes CASSPGQGARYGYTF. Together with reference TRBV5-1 and TRBJ1-2, the CDR3 gives the full variable domain: KAGVTQTPRYLIKTRGQQVTLSCSPISGHRSVSWYQQTPGQGLQFLFEYFSETQRNKGNFPGRFSGRQFSNSRSEMNVSTLELGDSALYLCASSPGQGARYGYTFGSGTRLTVV.

This clonotype has a count of ten or more. The V and J genes are TRBV6-6 and TRBJ2-7; the D gene is possibly TRBD2 (6 bases). Trimming removed 4 bases from V and 2 bases from J, with 12 bases in between. CDR1 MNHNY and CDR2 SVGAGI come from the germline V gene (reference sequence). The CDR3 runs to 14 residues. In DNA form, the CDR3 reads TGTGCCAGCAGTTGGGGGGAAATAACCTACGAGCAGTACTTC. This translates into CASSWGEITYEQYF.

The chain employs TRBV7-2 and TRBJ2-1; either TRBD1 or TRBD2 may fit D (5 bases each). Germline CDR1 and CDR2: SGHTA and FQGNSA. CDR3 size: 19 residues. Trimming took off 3 bases at V and 3 bases at J, with 24 bases between the two ends. The CDR3 loop reads CASSFSPLYGGTVYNEQFF. CDR3 DNA sequence: TGTGCCAGCAGCTTTTCGCCCCTTTATGGGGGAACCGTCTACAATGAGCAGTTCTTC.

This clonotype was found many times. The V gene is TRBV9, the J gene TRBJ1-5, with D maybe TRBD1 (6 bases). Between the trimmed V and J ends, which lost 4 bases and 6 bases, there was a span of 17 bases. CDR3 length equals 15 residues. Germline-derived CDR1 and CDR2 are SGDLS and YYNGEE. Here the CDR3 DNA reads TGTGCCAGCAGCCCCGAGGGGGGGTCAAGTCAGCCCCAGCATTTT. Its protein product is CASSPEGGSSQPQHF.

This clonotype was detected ten times or more. The J gene is TRBJ2-1, the V gene TRBV28, with D perhaps TRBD1 or TRBD2 (5 bases each). V lost 3 bases to trimming and J lost 7 bases, with 19 bases between them. CDR1 and CDR2 from the germline V gene are MDHEN and SYDVKM. CDR3 length: 16 amino acids. As DNA, the CDR3 is TGTGCCAGCAGTTTCCCCGGGACCGAGGGTGTAAATGAGCAGTTCTTC. Encoded protein: CASSFPGTEGVNEQFF.

This clonotype was detected ten times or more. The chain couples TRBV28 to TRBJ2-5; 7 bases line up with TRBD1. Germline trimming cut 6 bases from V and 3 bases from J; bases unmatched to any gene: 13. The CDR3 covers 16 residues. The V gene's germline CDR1 is MDHEN and CDR2 SYDVKM. This CDR3 reads CASSSRKQGLEETQYF. The CDR3 bases are TGTGCCAGCAGCTCACGAAAACAGGGGCTGGAAGAGACCCAGTACTTC.

This clonotype occurred many times. This sequence joins TRBV6-2 or TRBV6-3 and TRBJ2-7; D is undetermined. Germline V gene sequence: CDR1 MNHEY, CDR2 SVGEGT. Trimming shortened V by 5 bases and J by 4 bases, and 6 bases separated the two germline ends. The length of the CDR3 is 11 residues. The CDR3 loop is CASSPHYEQYF. The CDR3 nucleotides are TGTGCCAGCAGTCCGCATTACGAGCAGTACTTC.